The next 8 T cell receptor beta chains were all read from a single sample in a study of human T cells and chemical hapten exposure. MiXCR, run by TCRdb on the RACE reads, gives a single entry per CDR3 protein. The sample comprises tens of thousands of distinct CDR3 sequences, 7% to 8% of which are singletons, and 1.5% to 1.9% rests with the top ten. Described time point: patch test 1, 2 weeks after DPC sensitization. Treatment of the sample: therapeutic diphenylcyclopropenone sensitization with weekly scalp DPC. The sample was whole blood, taken in connection with sensitization to the hapten diphenylcyclopropenone (DPC). The receptors stem from a woman aged 30 to 39 with alopecia areata. Some clones in this sample may be carry-over from other donors' samples.

The chain recombines TRBV6-2 or TRBV6-3 with TRBJ2-1, with 8 bases that match TRBD2. From germline, CDR1 is MNHEY and CDR2 SVGEGT. After removal of 5 bases from V and 12 bases from J, the junction contained 3 bases not matched to a gene. This CDR3 is 11 amino acids long. This CDR3 is CASSRSGTQFF. CDR3 nucleotides: TGTGCCAGCAGTCGTAGCGGGACGCAGTTCTTC.

There are many counts of this clonotype. V is TRBV29-1 and J is TRBJ1-2; 8 bases line up with TRBD1. CDR3 length: 14 residues. Germline V lookup: CDR1 SQVTM, CDR2 ANQGSEA. The ends lost 7 bases at V and 0 bases at J; junction bases unmatched: 7. The CDR3 here is CSGDYRGTNYGYTF. CDR3 coding DNA: TGCAGCGGAGACTACAGGGGGACTAACTATGGCTACACCTTC.

The genes are TRBV20-1 and TRBJ2-4; D gene unclear. Germline lookup yields CDR1 DFQATT and CDR2 SNEGSKA (reference sequence). The CDR3 totals 13 residues. V lost 0 bases and J 11 bases, leaving 14 bases between the germline ends. Written as DNA, the CDR3 is TGCAGTGCTAGAGATGTCCCACAGAACCTTCAGTACTTC. Translating gives CSARDVPQNLQYF.

This clonotype came up many times. The rearrangement joins TRBV7-7 to TRBJ1-1; D remains ambiguous. CDR3 size: 13 residues. CDR1 and CDR2 from the germline V gene are SSHAT and FNYEAQ (reference sequence). With 5 bases removed from V and 0 bases from J, the gap between germline ends came to 7 bases. In DNA form, the CDR3 reads TGTGCCAGCAGCCAGGATATGAACACTGAAGCTTTCTTT. It translates to CASSQDMNTEAFF. The full variable domain, its missing parts supplied by reference TRBV7-7 and TRBJ1-1, is GAGVSQSPRYKVTKRGQDVTLRCDPISSHATLYWYQQALGQGPEFLTYFNYEAQPDKSGLPSDRFSAERPEGSISTLTIQRTEQRDSAMYRCASSQDMNTEAFFGQGTRLTVV.

This clonotype was recorded a few times. The chain links TRBV5-1 to TRBJ1-2; D not certain. Germline values: CDR1 SGHRS, CDR2 YFSETQ. The CDR3 is 14 residues long. Deletions cut 6 bases from V and 2 bases from J, with 14 bases between. As DNA, the CDR3 is TGCGCCAGCACCCCGGACGACGGAAACTATGGCTACACCTTC. Its protein is CASTPDDGNYGYTF.

The chain couples TRBV2 to TRBJ2-1; 7 positions match TRBD2. Germline CDR1 SNHLY, CDR2 FYNNEI. This CDR3 is built from 14 residues. The V gene end was trimmed by 10 bases and the J gene end by 9 bases; junction bases not matched to a gene: 15. As DNA, the CDR3 is TGTGCCACCTCCGGGACTACTTTTTGGGGTGAGCAGTTCTTC. It specifies CATSGTTFWGEQFF.

In its sample, this clonotype was seen many times. The chain joins TRBV3-1 to TRBJ1-2; D is perhaps TRBD1 (5 bases). Germline lookup yields CDR1 LGHDT and CDR2 YNNKEL (reference sequence). V lost 0 bases and J 2 bases, leaving 13 bases between the germline ends. There are 16 residues in the CDR3. The CDR3 region has the DNA TGTGCCAGCAGCCAAGAGTACAGGCTCCAAAACTATGGCTACACCTTC. It is translated as CASSQEYRLQNYGYTF.

The rearrangement uses TRBV5-6 and TRBJ1-1, with TRBD1 identical over 8 bases. V lost 0 bases and J lost 2; bases outside the gene matches: 3. CDR1 SGHDT and CDR2 YYEEEE come from the germline V gene. CDR3 length: 15 residues. This chain's CDR3 is CASSLDQGANTEAFF. In DNA form, the CDR3 reads TGTGCCAGCAGCTTGGACCAGGGGGCAAACACTGAAGCTTTCTTT.